The present T cell receptor (beta chain) was sequenced within a study of T-cell reconstitution after alpha-beta-depleted transplantation in children. Study observations and caveats: The high TCRbeta diversity at day 60 in some patients came from surviving recipient T cells and thymic progenitors. T-cell counts and diversity were attributed mostly to newly produced T cells one year after transplant. Several hundred expanded graft clones reportedly supplied alpha-beta T cells about two months after transplant.

Germline V gene data show CDR1 as SEHNR and CDR2 as FQNEAQ (reference sequence). Unmatched junction bases numbered 6, after V lost 5 bases and J lost 0 bases. CDR3 length equals 16 residues. In its sample, this clonotype was seen a few times. No antigen is known for it. As it was prepared, the TCRbeta library received unique molecular identifiers. Via MiXCR, TCRdb re-called the PCR reads, giving one row per CDR3 protein. The profile shows fewer than 350,000 distinct CDR3 sequences, over 9.5% of them singletons. The sequences come from PBMCs, collected before TCRalphabeta/CD19-depleted stem cell transplant. This chain uses TRBV7-9 with TRBJ2-4, with TRBD1 identical over 8 bases. This clonotype was obtained from a boy under three years old with acute myeloid leukemia, due to receive a stem cell transplant. The CDR3: CASSPGTGLAKNIQYF. The CDR3 nucleotides read TGTGCCAGCAGCCCCGGGACAGGCCTAGCCAAAAACATTCAGTACTTC.